The 24 T cell receptor beta chains below all came from one sample that was sequenced in a study of blood T cell repertoires in COVID-19. The repertoire was sequenced with immunoSEQ multiplex PCR; TCRdb's copy has only in-frame clones and lacks some. The sample lists roughly 150,000 clones; around 85% were seen once. The sequenced sample consisted of peripheral blood. These TCRs come from an older man with COVID-19, enrolled during active disease.

This clone came up a few times. The chain joins TRBV18 to TRBJ1-1; maybe TRBD1 (5 bases). In germline, CDR1 is KGHSH, CDR2 LQKENI. The V end lost 6 bases, the J end lost 0 bases, and 11 bases lay between the germline ends. The CDR3 is made up of 14 amino acids. The CDR3 reads CASSLGGVNTEAFF. As DNA, the CDR3 is TGTGCCAGCTCGCTGGGGGGAGTGAACACTGAAGCTTTCTTT.

V gene TRBV29-1 combines with J gene TRBJ1-1; 7 nucleotides match TRBD1. Germline-derived CDR1 and CDR2 are SQVTM and ANQGSEA. The length of the CDR3 is 12 residues. The ends lost 4 bases at V and 5 bases at J; junction bases unmatched: 4. The CDR3 region is CSVGQGVTEAFF. The CDR3, as DNA: TGCAGCGTTGGACAGGGTGTGACTGAAGCTTTCTTT.

The V and J genes are TRBV18 and TRBJ2-1; tentatively, D is TRBD1 (6 bases). Trimming cost V 3 bases and J 5 bases, with 14 bases left between them. Germline V gene data show CDR1 as KGHSH and CDR2 as LQKENI. This CDR3 has 15 residues. In nucleotides, the CDR3 is TGTGCCAGCTCACCCGGGCAGGGGAACCACAATGAGCAGTTCTTC. It yields the protein CASSPGQGNHNEQFF.

The chain recombines TRBV13 with TRBJ1-6; D gene uncertain. Trimming cost V 5 bases and J 0 bases, with 11 bases left between them. Germline CDR1 is PRHDT and CDR2 is FYEKMQ (reference sequence). The CDR3 sequence is 16 residues long. The CDR3 DNA sequence: TGTGCCAGCAGCCCATTAAAGAGCTCCTATAATTCACCCCTCCACTTT. Residues: CASSPLKSSYNSPLHF.

The J gene is TRBJ1-1, the V gene TRBV27; 8 bases map to TRBD1. Germline-derived CDR1 and CDR2 are MNHEY and SMNVEV (reference sequence). The CDR3 extends over 13 amino acids. J was trimmed by 0 bases and V by 6 bases; bases with no gene match: 0. Written as DNA, the CDR3 is TGTGCCAGCAGGGACAGGGTGAACACTGAAGCTTTCTTT. The encoded protein is CASRDRVNTEAFF.

The CDR3 here is CASGPDTQYF. The CDR3 DNA sequence: TGTGCCAGTGGCCCAGATACGCAGTATTTT. The chain recombines TRBV2 with TRBJ2-3; D call uncertain. CDR3 length: 10 residues. V lost 9 bases and J 4 bases, leaving 5 bases between the germline ends. Germline V gene lookup returns CDR1 SNHLY and CDR2 FYNNEI.

This clone was counted a few times. This sequence joins TRBV6-6 and TRBJ1-1, with 9 bases lining up with TRBD1. Unmatched junction bases numbered 9, after V lost 4 bases and J lost 3 bases. Germline assignment: CDR1 MNHNY and CDR2 SVGAGI (reference sequence). CDR3 length: 16 residues. Here the CDR3 reads CASSSRTGARDTEAFF. In DNA, the CDR3 is TGTGCCAGCAGTTCCAGGACAGGGGCGCGGGACACTGAAGCTTTCTTT.

The rearrangement joins TRBV10-2 to TRBJ1-4, with D unresolved. The CDR3 has 13 residues. The germline gives CDR1 WSHSY, CDR2 SAAADI. V gave up 10 bases and J gave up 3 bases, with 12 bases separating them. The DNA for the CDR3 is TGCGCCACCCGAGATCCGTCTAATGAAAAACTGTTTTTT. It codes for CATRDPSNEKLFF.

J is TRBJ1-5 and V is TRBV6-6; the D gene is possibly TRBD1 (6 bases). The CDR3 runs to 16 residues. Germline lookup yields CDR1 MNHNY and CDR2 SVGAGI (reference sequence). V lost 0 bases and J lost 5, with 14 bases in between. This CDR3 is CASSYSMTGSDQPQHF. In DNA form, the CDR3 reads TGTGCCAGCAGTTACTCGATGACAGGATCGGATCAGCCCCAGCATTTT.

CDR3 sequence: CASSSTGLEGYTF. The CDR3 DNA sequence: TGTGCCAGCAGCTCGACAGGGTTGGAGGGCTACACCTTC. J is TRBJ1-2 and V is TRBV7-3; 7 bases align to TRBD1. Per the germline V gene, CDR1 is SGHTA and CDR2 is FQGTGA. The CDR3 spans 13 residues. Germline trimming cut 4 bases from V and 8 bases from J; bases unmatched to any gene: 7.

The chain employs TRBV18 and TRBJ1-2; D gene ambiguous. V was trimmed by 5 bases and J by 2 bases, leaving 6 bases between them. The CDR3 covers 12 residues. Germline CDR1 is KGHSH and CDR2 is LQKENI. The CDR3 here is CASSAGNYGYTF. The CDR3 bases are TGTGCCAGCTCAGCGGGAAACTATGGCTACACCTTC.

The chain has TRBV7-9 and TRBJ2-7; 10 bases line up with TRBD1. V was pared by 4 bases and J by 7 bases, with 7 bases of the junction left unmatched. Germline V gives CDR1 SEHNR, CDR2 FQNEAQ (reference sequence). CDR3 length equals 14 residues. The CDR3 nucleotides read TGTGCCAGCAGCTCGGGACAGGGGACAGGAGAGCAGTACTTC. Encoded protein: CASSSGQGTGEQYF.

The chain is built from TRBV7-2 and TRBJ1-5, with 9 positions matching TRBD1. The CDR3 length is 15 residues. J was trimmed by 4 bases and V by 5 bases; bases with no gene match: 6. Germline assignment: CDR1 SGHTA and CDR2 FQGNSA. CDR3 amino acids: CASSAQTGGNQPQHF. CDR3 in DNA: TGTGCCAGCAGCGCGCAGACAGGGGGTAATCAGCCCCAGCATTTT.

The chain links TRBV27 to TRBJ1-5, with a weak D call TRBD1 (5 bases). The ends were cut back, 6 bases at V and 6 bases at J, with 12 bases in the middle. CDR3 size: 13 residues. The germline V gene has CDR1 MNHEY and CDR2 SMNVEV (reference sequence). For the CDR3, the DNA is TGTGCCAGCAGCCCTAGGGGAGGTCAGCCCCAGCATTTT. This sequence encodes CASSPRGGQPQHF.

This sequence joins TRBV5-5 and TRBJ2-1, with 8 bases aligning to TRBD1. CDR3 size: 15 residues. The V segment lost 4 bases and the J segment 2 bases; nucleotides outside the gene matches: 5. Per the germline V gene, CDR1 is SGHKS and CDR2 is YYEKEE (reference sequence). The CDR3 region has the DNA TGTGCCAGCAGCCGAGACAGGGGTCCCTACAATGAGCAGTTCTTC. Translation: CASSRDRGPYNEQFF. Supplemented by reference TRBV5-5 and TRBJ2-1, the full variable domain reads DAGVTQSPTHLIKTRGQQVTLRCSPISGHKSVSWYQQVLGQGPQFIFQYYEKEERGRGNFPDRFSARQFPNYSSELNVNALLLGDSALYLCASSRDRGPYNEQFFGPGTRLTVL.

At least ten counts were recorded for this clone. The chain employs TRBV28 and TRBJ1-5, with D tentatively TRBD1 (6 bases). V was shortened by 6 bases and J by 3 bases, with 18 bases between the two germline ends. Germline-derived CDR1 and CDR2 are MDHEN and SYDVKM. The CDR3 is 16 amino acids. The CDR3 DNA sequence: TGTGCCAGCAGCCACGGGCACAGGGTTGCCAATCAGCCCCAGCATTTT. Residues: CASSHGHRVANQPQHF.

The gene calls are TRBV7-9 and TRBJ1-1; 7 bases are a match to TRBD1. The CDR3 contains 14 residues. Germline V gives CDR1 SEHNR, CDR2 FQNEAQ (reference sequence). The V segment lost 2 bases and the J segment 5 bases; nucleotides outside the gene matches: 5. CDR3 in amino acids: CASSLLQGGTEAFF. Written as DNA, the CDR3 is TGTGCCAGCAGCTTACTCCAGGGGGGAACTGAAGCTTTCTTT.

V and J are TRBV6-5 and TRBJ1-2; 8 bases match TRBD1. The CDR3 sequence is 14 residues long. Trimming took 8 bases from V and 4 from J; bases not matched to a gene: 9. Germline V gene data show CDR1 as MNHEY and CDR2 as SVGAGI. The CDR3 loop reads CASRPGQVGYGYTF. In nucleotides, the CDR3 is TGTGCCAGCCGGCCGGGACAGGTTGGCTATGGCTACACCTTC.

The chain couples TRBV7-7 to TRBJ2-7; 11 bases are a match to TRBD2. Trimming took 5 bases from V and 4 from J; bases not matched to a gene: 7. In germline, CDR1 is SSHAT, CDR2 FNYEAQ (reference sequence). The CDR3 runs to 15 residues. DNA of the CDR3: TGTGCCAGCAGCCAGGGTAGCGGGGGGGGGTACGAGCAGTACTTC. This codes for CASSQGSGGGYEQYF.

This chain joins TRBV6-1 and TRBJ1-4; D uncertain. This CDR3 spans 14 amino acids. Trimming cost V 3 bases and J 11 bases, with 16 bases left between them. Per the germline V gene, CDR1 is MNHNS and CDR2 is SASEGT. The CDR3 loop reads CASSDLFGVEKLFF. DNA of the CDR3: TGTGCCAGCAGTGATTTATTCGGGGTAGAGAAACTGTTTTTT.

V gene TRBV24-1 combines with J gene TRBJ2-2, with 9 bases lining up with TRBD1. Germline V CDR1 and CDR2: KGHDR, SFDVKD. The CDR3 has 16 amino acids. After removal of 3 bases from V and 3 bases from J, the junction contained 4 bases not matched to a gene. CDR3 sequence: CATSDLDRGDTGELFF. The CDR3 DNA is TGTGCCACCAGTGATCTGGACAGGGGCGACACCGGGGAGCTGTTTTTT.

This chain connects TRBV4-1 to TRBJ1-5; D unclear. V lost 2 bases and J lost 0, with 8 bases in between. This CDR3 is 15 amino acids long. Per the germline V gene, CDR1 is MGHRA and CDR2 is YSYEKL. CDR3 coding DNA: TGCGCCAGCAGCCAAAACAGCCATAGCAATCAGCCCCAGCATTTT. Translation: CASSQNSHSNQPQHF.

The chain recombines TRBV29-1 with TRBJ1-4; 8 bases match TRBD1. CDR3 length: 15 residues. Trimming at V came to 7 bases and at J to 8 bases, leaving 15 bases not matched to a gene. In germline, CDR1 is SQVTM, CDR2 ANQGSEA. The CDR3 DNA sequence: TGCAGCGCCGAAGGACAGGGAGGCGGTAAGGAAAAACTGTTTTTT. Its translation is CSAEGQGGGKEKLFF.

The gene calls are TRBV6-6 and TRBJ2-2; weak D call: TRBD1 (6 bases). CDR1 and CDR2 from the germline V gene are MNHNY and SVGAGI (reference sequence). Trimming pared 7 bases from V and 7 bases from J, leaving 19 bases between. The CDR3 extends over 15 amino acids. This chain's CDR3 is CASKINRDGLGELFF. The CDR3 nucleotides read TGTGCCAGCAAAATCAACAGGGATGGTCTCGGGGAGCTGTTTTTT.